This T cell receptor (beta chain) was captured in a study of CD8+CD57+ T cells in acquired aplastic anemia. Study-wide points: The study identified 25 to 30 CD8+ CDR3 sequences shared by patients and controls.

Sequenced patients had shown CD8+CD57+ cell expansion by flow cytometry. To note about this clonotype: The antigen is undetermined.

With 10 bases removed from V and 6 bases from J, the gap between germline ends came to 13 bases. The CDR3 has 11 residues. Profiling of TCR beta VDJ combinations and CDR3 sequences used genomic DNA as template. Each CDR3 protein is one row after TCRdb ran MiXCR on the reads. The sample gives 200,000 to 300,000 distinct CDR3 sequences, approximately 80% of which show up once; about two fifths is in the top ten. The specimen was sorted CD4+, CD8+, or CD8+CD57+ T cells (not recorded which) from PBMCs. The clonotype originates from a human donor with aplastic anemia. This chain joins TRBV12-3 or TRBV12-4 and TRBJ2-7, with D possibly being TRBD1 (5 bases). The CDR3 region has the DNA TGTGCCACCACCAAGGGGTCCGAGCAGTACTTC. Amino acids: CATTKGSEQYF.